This T cell receptor beta chain is drawn from a study of T cell responses to AZD1222 COVID-19 vaccine. Sequenced by immunoSEQ multiplex PCR; TCRdb stores in-frame clones only, minus some. The sample has 55,000 to 75,000 clones, about nine tenths seen once. Study conclusions and caveats: No day 14 peak samples; only post-peak repertoires were characterized.

As to this clone: The target antigen is unknown.

The germline V gene encodes CDR1 MGHRA and CDR2 YSYEKL. Trimming left V 2 bases short and J 2 bases short, with 18 bases between. The CDR3 length is 17 residues. This receptor was taken from an adult in good health. The chain recombines TRBV4-1 with TRBJ1-1; maybe TRBD1 (6 bases). The specimen was peripheral blood, collected on day 0 of AZD1222 vaccination. CDR3 sequence reads: CASSQLQQGIINTEAFF. CDR3 sequence (DNA): TGCGCCAGCAGCCAACTACAACAGGGAATCATCAACACTGAAGCTTTCTTT.